The 28 T cell receptor beta chains below all came from one sample that was sequenced in a study of T cells in localized non-small cell lung cancer (TCRdb year 2020). Preparation of the library involved the immunoSEQ multiplex PCR assay. The immuneACCESS repertoire file appears here via TCRdb, limited to in-frame rearrangements. These files lack a portion of the clones; in checked studies, under half of the deficit traces to unresolved V genes, and the cause of the others is not known. The sample table shows roughly 8,000 clones, and about 91% are seen once. Roughly 5% of the sample is taken by the ten largest. The specimen comprised peripheral blood mononuclear cells, sampled before any cancer treatment. The receptor source for this set is a male donor aged 60 or older with stage II lung adenocarcinoma.

This clone was seen just once. This chain connects TRBV28 to TRBJ1-5; D is unclear. The CDR3 sequence is 14 residues long. The V gene lost 8 bases and the J gene lost 7 bases, with 18 bases spanning the gap. Germline CDR1 and CDR2: MDHEN and SYDVKM. The CDR3 region is CASGGIVAGQPQHF. In DNA form, the CDR3 reads TGTGCCAGCGGAGGGATCGTCGCAGGACAGCCCCAGCATTTT.

The gene calls are TRBV5-1 and TRBJ1-1, with D hard to call. This CDR3 is 14 amino acids long. Germline-derived CDR1 and CDR2 are SGHRS and YFSETQ. Trimming took 0 bases from V and 0 from J, leaving 6 bases between them. DNA of the CDR3: TGCGCCAGCAGCTTGGGGGTTCTGAACACTGAAGCTTTCTTT. It is translated as CASSLGVLNTEAFF.

This chain connects TRBV6-5 to TRBJ1-5, with D perhaps TRBD1 (5 bases). Per the germline V gene, CDR1 is MNHEY and CDR2 is SVGAGI. The CDR3 consists of 15 residues. V was pared by 5 bases and J by 2 bases, with 13 bases between. CDR3 in amino acids: CASSRLEGGNQPQHF. As DNA, the CDR3 is TGTGCCAGCAGTCGCTTGGAAGGGGGCAATCAGCCCCAGCATTTT.

The V and J genes are TRBV11-2 and TRBJ1-2, with 9 nucleotides matching TRBD1. Germline V CDR1 and CDR2: SGHAT, FQNNGV. This CDR3 spans 15 amino acids. Trimming at V came to 5 bases and at J to 5 bases, leaving 9 bases not matched to a gene. The CDR3, as DNA: TGTGCCAGCAGCATCGAACAGGGGGCGACGTATGGCTACACCTTC. It is translated as CASSIEQGATYGYTF.

The chain joins TRBV5-6 to TRBJ2-1, with D hard to call. The V gene's germline CDR1 is SGHDT and CDR2 YYEEEE. Trimming took 5 bases from V and 7 from J, leaving 10 bases between them. There are 12 residues in the CDR3. Here the CDR3 reads CASRFLGNEQFF. CDR3 in DNA: TGTGCCAGCAGGTTCTTGGGGAATGAGCAGTTCTTC.

This chain connects TRBV7-9 to TRBJ1-2; D perhaps matches TRBD1 (5 bases). V shed 5 bases and J shed 4 bases, with 14 bases lying between them. The CDR3 has 14 amino acids. In germline, CDR1 is SEHNR, CDR2 FQNEAQ (reference sequence). The CDR3 protein is CASSPGGEVYGYTF. The CDR3 DNA reads as TGTGCCAGCAGCCCGGGAGGGGAGGTCTATGGCTACACCTTC.

The J gene is TRBJ2-5, the V gene TRBV6-5; D is possibly TRBD1 (6 bases). CDR1 and CDR2 (germline): MNHEY, SVGAGI. Trimming cost V 2 bases and J 6 bases, with 10 bases left between them. The CDR3 is made up of 13 amino acids. In nucleotides, the CDR3 is TGTGCCAGCAGTTACACCAGGGGCCAGACCCAGTACTTC. Its protein product is CASSYTRGQTQYF.

The chain carries TRBV7-9 and TRBJ1-4; 9 bases align to TRBD1. Germline CDR1 SEHNR, CDR2 FQNEAQ (reference sequence). The CDR3 is made up of 16 amino acids. V was pared by 5 bases and J by 3 bases, with 7 bases of the junction left unmatched. The CDR3 DNA is TGTGCCAGCAGCCTGTTCGGGACAGGGTCTAATGAAAAACTGTTTTTT. Translation gives CASSLFGTGSNEKLFF.

The rearrangement links TRBV9 to TRBJ2-3, with TRBD1 as a possible D gene (6 bases). Looked up from germline, CDR1 is SGDLS and CDR2 is YYNGEE. This CDR3 comprises 15 residues. V shed 4 bases and J shed 2 bases, with 14 bases lying between them. CDR3 residues: CASSPLGASTDTQYF. The CDR3 bases are TGTGCCAGCAGCCCCTTGGGGGCTTCCACAGATACGCAGTATTTT. Together with reference TRBV9 and TRBJ2-3, the CDR3 gives the full variable domain: DSGVTQTPKHLITATGQRVTLRCSPRSGDLSVYWYQQSLDQGLQFLIQYYNGEERAKGNILERFSAQQFPDLHSELNLSSLELGDSALYFCASSPLGASTDTQYFGPGTRLTVL.

The chain has TRBV10-2 and TRBJ1-1; D possibly corresponds to TRBD1 (6 bases). CDR3 length equals 15 residues. Trimming cost V 8 bases and J 5 bases, with 21 bases left between them. Germline loops: CDR1 WSHSY, CDR2 SAAADI. CDR3 in DNA: TGCGCCAGCGCCACGCTCAGGGGACGGGGGACTGAAGCTTTCTTT. Translated: CASATLRGRGTEAFF.

The rearrangement links TRBV23-1 to TRBJ2-2, with D maybe TRBD1 (6 bases). TRBV23-1 is an ORF, with its function uncertain. Between the trimmed V and J ends, which lost 6 bases and 4 bases, there was a span of 9 bases. The CDR3 spans 13 residues. Written as DNA, the CDR3 is TGCGCCAGCAGCTCGACAGGCACCGGGGAGCTGTTTTTT. Translated: CASSSTGTGELFF.

This chain uses TRBV5-8 with TRBJ1-3; D not certain. This CDR3 is built from 15 residues. V lost 0 bases and J lost 1, with 8 bases in between. Germline-derived CDR1 and CDR2 are SGHTS and YDEGEE. CDR3 residues: CASSLGIDSGNTIYF. As DNA, the CDR3 is TGTGCCAGCAGCTTGGGCATCGATTCTGGAAACACCATATATTTT.

The chain joins TRBV10-3 to TRBJ2-3; D is undetermined. Germline V CDR1 and CDR2: ENHRY, SYGVKD. V was clipped by 4 bases and J by 5 bases, with 7 bases between them. The CDR3 extends over 12 amino acids. CDR3: CAISVVEDTQYF. CDR3 bases: TGTGCCATCAGTGTTGTGGAAGATACGCAGTATTTT.

The chain is built from TRBV5-1 and TRBJ2-7; 7 bases agree with TRBD2. Unmatched junction bases numbered 15, after V lost 5 bases and J lost 4 bases. Germline loops: CDR1 SGHRS, CDR2 YFSETQ. There are 16 residues in the CDR3. This CDR3 reads CASSKGLGRGDYEQYF. The CDR3 nucleotides are TGCGCCAGCAGTAAGGGATTGGGGAGGGGCGATTACGAGCAGTACTTC. Supplemented by reference TRBV5-1 and TRBJ2-7, the full variable domain reads KAGVTQTPRYLIKTRGQQVTLSCSPISGHRSVSWYQQTPGQGLQFLFEYFSETQRNKGNFPGRFSGRQFSNSRSEMNVSTLELGDSALYLCASSKGLGRGDYEQYFGPGTRLTVT.

A single count supports this clone. The chain links TRBV18 to TRBJ2-7; 9 positions agree with TRBD1. This CDR3 is 14 amino acids long. CDR1 KGHSH and CDR2 LQKENI come from the germline V gene. The V and J ends lost 4 bases and 2 bases, in that order; junction bases with no gene match: 3. In DNA, the CDR3 is TGTGCCAGCTCACAGGGACAGGGAGCCTACGAGCAGTACTTC. It translates to CASSQGQGAYEQYF. The full variable domain, rest sourced from reference TRBV18 and TRBJ2-7, is NAGVMQNPRHLVRRRGQEARLRCSPMKGHSHVYWYRQLPEEGLKFMVYLQKENIIDESGMPKERFSAEFPKEGPSILRIQQVVRGDSAAYFCASSQGQGAYEQYFGPGTRLTVT.

This clone was counted only a few times. This chain connects TRBV18 to TRBJ2-5; 7 bases map to TRBD1. Losses at the gene ends were 6 bases for V and 2 bases for J; bases not matched to a gene: 9. This CDR3 is 15 amino acids long. CDR1 is KGHSH, CDR2 LQKENI, per germline. CDR3 amino acids: CASSQQGLEQETQYF. CDR3 DNA sequence: TGTGCCAGCTCGCAACAGGGGTTGGAGCAAGAGACCCAGTACTTC. Drawing the rest from reference TRBV18 and TRBJ2-5, the complete variable domain is NAGVMQNPRHLVRRRGQEARLRCSPMKGHSHVYWYRQLPEEGLKFMVYLQKENIIDESGMPKERFSAEFPKEGPSILRIQQVVRGDSAAYFCASSQQGLEQETQYFGPGTRLLVL.

The V gene is TRBV7-2, the J gene TRBJ2-5; D uncertain. V lost 1 base to trimming and J lost 2 bases, with 5 bases between them. In germline, CDR1 is SGHTA, CDR2 FQGNSA. The CDR3 is made up of 13 amino acids. The DNA for the CDR3 is TGTGCCAGCAGCTTAGGGTTTCAAGAGACCCAGTACTTC. Protein: CASSLGFQETQYF.

V and J are TRBV15 and TRBJ1-2, with 9 bases fitting TRBD1. In germline, CDR1 is LNHNV, CDR2 YYDKDF (reference sequence). This CDR3 has 12 residues. V lost 3 bases, J lost 8 bases, and 1 base stayed unmatched. The CDR3 spells CATSRDRGGYTF. As DNA, the CDR3 is TGTGCCACCAGCAGGGACAGGGGCGGCTACACCTTC. The whole variable domain, remainder taken from reference TRBV15 and TRBJ1-2, is DAMVIQNPRYQVTQFGKPVTLSCSQTLNHNVMYWYQQKSSQAPKLLFHYYDKDFNNEADTPDNFQSRRPNTSFCFLDIRSPGLGDTAMYLCATSRDRGGYTFGSGTRLTVV.

This chain connects TRBV18 to TRBJ2-3; 11 bases match TRBD2. Trimming removed 3 bases from V and 5 bases from J; junction bases left unmatched: 7. CDR3 length: 16 amino acids. Germline V gene lookup returns CDR1 KGHSH and CDR2 LQKENI. CDR3 residues: CASSPFTSGGGDTQYF. In DNA, the CDR3 is TGTGCCAGCTCACCCTTTACTAGCGGGGGAGGAGATACGCAGTATTTT.

This chain connects TRBV10-2 to TRBJ1-1; possibly TRBD1 for D (6 bases). There are 14 residues in the CDR3. Germline CDR1 is WSHSY and CDR2 is SAAADI. The V end lost 6 bases, the J end lost 1 base, and 12 bases lay between the germline ends. The CDR3 is CASRNTQGNTEAFF. CDR3 DNA: TGCGCCAGCAGAAATACACAGGGGAACACTGAAGCTTTCTTT.

This chain joins TRBV5-6 and TRBJ1-1; D call uncertain. Per germline, CDR1 SGHDT and CDR2 YYEEEE. CDR3 size: 15 residues. V was clipped by 7 bases and J by 1 base, with 17 bases between them. The CDR3 reads CASSTPNLANTEAFF. The CDR3 DNA reads as TGTGCCAGCTCGACCCCTAATCTTGCGAACACTGAAGCTTTCTTT.

The chain links TRBV11-2 to TRBJ1-2; D might be TRBD1 (5 bases). The CDR3 loop spans 13 amino acids. V shed 0 bases and J shed 7 bases, with 9 bases lying between them. In germline, CDR1 is SGHAT, CDR2 FQNNGV. The DNA of the CDR3 is TGTGCCAGCAGCTTAGACAGGGCAGGTGGCTACACCTTC. It encodes CASSLDRAGGYTF.

The rearrangement joins TRBV7-3 to TRBJ2-1; D tentatively reads TRBD1 or TRBD2 (6 bases each). The germline gives CDR1 SGHTA, CDR2 FQGTGA. V dropped 4 bases and J dropped 6 bases, with 13 bases sitting between them. The CDR3 sequence is 14 residues long. The DNA for the CDR3 is TGTGCCAGCAGCTCCTCCGGGGGCTCCAATGAGCAGTTCTTC. It codes for CASSSSGGSNEQFF. Variable domain in full (rest from reference TRBV7-3 and TRBJ2-1): GAGVSQTPSNKVTEKGKYVELRCDPISGHTALYWYRQSLGQGPEFLIYFQGTGAADDSGLPNDRFFAVRPEGSVSTLKIQRTERGDSAVYLCASSSSGGSNEQFFGPGTRLTVL.

This sequence joins TRBV18 and TRBJ1-3, with TRBD1 identical over 7 bases. Germline values: CDR1 KGHSH, CDR2 LQKENI. The CDR3 covers 16 residues. Unmatched junction bases numbered 13, after V lost 6 bases and J lost 5 bases. The CDR3 here is CASSEEGQFQRNTIYF. The CDR3 region has the DNA TGTGCCAGCTCGGAGGAGGGACAGTTTCAGAGAAACACCATATATTTT. The full variable domain, rest sourced from reference TRBV18 and TRBJ1-3, is NAGVMQNPRHLVRRRGQEARLRCSPMKGHSHVYWYRQLPEEGLKFMVYLQKENIIDESGMPKERFSAEFPKEGPSILRIQQVVRGDSAAYFCASSEEGQFQRNTIYFGEGSWLTVV.

The DNA for the CDR3 is TGTGCCAGCAGCTTGGGACTACCGAACACCGGGGAGCTGTTTTTT. This encodes CASSLGLPNTGELFF. This chain connects TRBV7-9 to TRBJ2-2, with 7 nucleotides matching TRBD2. The CDR3 is made up of 15 amino acids. CDR1 and CDR2 (germline): SEHNR, FQNEAQ (reference sequence). Unmatched junction bases numbered 1, after V lost 3 bases and J lost 0 bases. The complete variable domain, with remaining parts taken from reference TRBV7-9 and TRBJ2-2, reads DTGVSQNPRHKITKRGQNVTFRCDPISEHNRLYWYRQTLGQGPEFLTYFQNEAQLEKSRLLSDRFSAERPKGSFSTLEIQRTEQGDSAMYLCASSLGLPNTGELFFGEGSRLTVL.

This rearrangement joins TRBV10-3 to TRBJ1-2; no clear D. The V end lost 3 bases, the J end lost 2 bases, and 7 bases lay between the germline ends. The CDR3 is 13 residues long. Per germline, CDR1 ENHRY and CDR2 SYGVKD. Here the CDR3 DNA reads TGTGCCATCAGTGAATCACTGAACTATGGCTACACCTTC. Its translation is CAISESLNYGYTF.

This clone was observed once. J is TRBJ2-1 and V is TRBV7-2, with a possible D match to TRBD1 (6 bases). The CDR3 is 14 residues long. Trimming removed 1 base from V and 7 bases from J, with 11 bases in between. The germline gives CDR1 SGHTA, CDR2 FQGNSA. This chain's CDR3 is CASSLVGASNEQFF. DNA of the CDR3: TGTGCCAGCAGCTTAGTGGGGGCGAGTAATGAGCAGTTCTTC.

J is TRBJ2-1 and V is TRBV30; possible D gene TRBD2, 7 bases. V lost 5 bases and J 3 bases, leaving 14 bases between the germline ends. The germline CDR1 and CDR2 sequences are GTSNPN and SVGIG (reference sequence). CDR3 length: 14 residues. CDR3 sequence (DNA): TGTGCCTGGGGGAGCGGGACAATCTACAATGAGCAGTTCTTC. Protein product: CAWGSGTIYNEQFF. The complete variable domain, with remaining parts taken from reference TRBV30 and TRBJ2-1, reads SQTIHQWPATLVQPVGSPLSLECTVEGTSNPNLYWYRQAAGRGLQLLFYSVGIGQISSEVPQNLSASRPQDRQFILSSKKLLLSDSGFYLCAWGSGTIYNEQFFGPGTRLTVL.